These T cell receptor beta chains were read from a single sample in a study of T cell changes during pregnancy in multiple sclerosis. Profiling relied on immunoSEQ multiplex PCR, and the TCRdb table lists in-frame clones only, not all of them. The sample lists 70,000 or so clones, around nine tenths occurring once. Sample: CD4+ T cells from peripheral blood mononuclear cells, taken before pregnancy. The receptors derive from a female donor with multiple sclerosis, enrolled in a pregnancy study. The CDR3 runs from the conserved cysteine through the conserved F or W. A D gene is named only where the DNA matches it firmly. The size entry is marked missing in some rows and otherwise reads once, few, many or a size class.

clone_size	v_call	d_call	j_call	cdr3_aa	cdr3_nt
once	TRBV2	TRBD2	TRBJ2-2	CASSVSLAGGSGELFF	TGTGCCAGCAGTGTCTCTCTAGCGGGAGGGTCCGGGGAGCTGTTTTTT
NA	TRBV6-6	NA	TRBJ2-1	CASTKSGESFYNEQFF	TGTGCCAGCACAAAATCAGGGGAGAGCTTCTACAATGAGCAGTTCTTC
NA	TRBV28	NA	TRBJ2-5	CASKSQEETQYF	TGTGCCAGCAAAAGCCAAGAAGAGACCCAGTACTTC
few	TRBV18	TRBD1	TRBJ1-2	CASSRTGDYGYTF	TGTGCCAGCTCACGGACAGGGGACTATGGCTACACCTTC
few	TRBV27	NA	TRBJ1-2	CASSYLRGAMSYGYTF	TGTGCCAGCAGTTACCTCAGGGGAGCCATGTCCTATGGCTACACCTTC
NA	TRBV7-8	TRBD1	TRBJ1-1	CASSSQGALSTEAFF	TGTGCCAGCAGCTCACAGGGGGCGCTAAGCACTGAAGCTTTCTTT
NA	TRBV14	TRBD2	TRBJ2-7	CASSQDHLITAGAYEQYF	TGTGCCAGCAGCCAAGATCATCTCATTACAGCGGGGGCCTACGAGCAGTACTTC
NA	TRBV28	NA	TRBJ1-3	CASRQGGSGNTIYF	TGTGCCAGCAGGCAGGGAGGTTCTGGAAACACCATATATTTT
NA	TRBV5-6	TRBD1	TRBJ1-4	CASSFPGQGAEKLFF	TGTGCCAGCAGCTTTCCGGGACAGGGGGCAGAAAAACTGTTTTTT
NA	TRBV9	NA	TRBJ2-7	CASSVAGGSSYEQYF	TGTGCCAGCAGCGTAGCCGGGGGAAGTTCCTACGAGCAGTACTTC
once	TRBV9	NA	TRBJ2-5	CASSVTGSETQYF	TGTGCCAGCAGCGTGACAGGATCGGAGACCCAGTACTTC
once	TRBV28	TRBD1	TRBJ1-4	CASGRAGGGVNEKLFF	TGTGCCAGCGGACGGGCAGGGGGCGGCGTTAATGAAAAACTGTTTTTT
NA	TRBV6-4	NA	TRBJ2-3	CASSAMGQSDTQYF	TGTGCCAGCAGTGCGATGGGGCAGTCAGATACGCAGTATTTT
NA	TRBV7-3	NA	TRBJ2-1	CASSPRGSSYNEQFF	TGTGCCAGCAGCCCTCGTGGGAGCTCCTACAATGAGCAGTTCTTC
NA	TRBV18	NA	TRBJ2-7	CASSEGSFSYEQYF	TGTGCCAGCTCGGAGGGGTCCTTCTCCTACGAGCAGTACTTC
NA	TRBV5-4	TRBD2	TRBJ2-1	CASSLGTSGSSYNEQFF	TGTGCCAGCAGCTTGGGGACTAGCGGGAGCTCCTACAATGAGCAGTTCTTC
NA	TRBV6-4	TRBD1	TRBJ1-5	CASSAMDRGGLSNQPQHF	TGTGCCAGCAGTGCCATGGACAGGGGAGGTCTGAGCAATCAGCCCCAGCATTTT
NA	TRBV7-3	TRBD2	TRBJ2-3	CASSEAGGRDTQYF	TGTGCCAGCAGCGAGGCGGGAGGGAGAGATACGCAGTATTTT
NA	TRBV11-1	TRBD1	TRBJ1-2	CASSTAGGQGNGYTF	TGTGCCAGCAGCACCGCCGGGGGACAGGGAAATGGCTACACCTTC
NA	TRBV5-6	NA	TRBJ2-1	CASSLTRPNEQFF	TGTGCCAGCAGCTTAACTAGGCCCAATGAGCAGTTCTTC
NA	TRBV9	TRBD2	TRBJ2-5	CASSVGTSKEETQYF	TGTGCCAGCAGCGTAGGGACTAGCAAAGAGGAGACCCAGTACTTC
NA	TRBV7-9	TRBD1	TRBJ2-3	CASSWGTVMEGDTQYF	TGTGCCAGCAGCTGGGGGACAGTAATGGAAGGGGATACGCAGTATTTT
NA	TRBV5-1	NA	TRBJ1-5	CASSPDGDSNQPQHF	TGCGCCAGCAGTCCGGACGGGGATAGCAATCAGCCCCAGCATTTT
NA	TRBV30	TRBD1	TRBJ1-1	CAWSGTGRGTWWTEAFF	TGTGCCTGGAGCGGGACAGGGAGGGGAACGTGGTGGACTGAAGCTTTCTTT
NA	TRBV2	NA	TRBJ2-7	CASSEQGYEQYF	TGTGCCAGCAGTGAACAGGGCTACGAGCAGTACTTC
NA	TRBV9	NA	TRBJ2-2	CASSVVGGNTGELFF	TGTGCCAGCAGCGTAGTCGGGGGGAACACCGGGGAGCTGTTTTTT
NA	TRBV5-1	NA	TRBJ1-1	CASSLEKTSTEAFF	TGCGCCAGCAGCTTGGAGAAAACTTCCACTGAAGCTTTCTTT
once	TRBV4-1	NA	TRBJ2-4	CASSQDRGGIGAKNIQYF	TGCGCCAGCAGCCAAGATAGAGGAGGGATCGGAGCCAAAAACATTCAGTACTTC
NA	TRBV19	NA	TRBJ2-3	CASKRGTSFTDTQYF	TGTGCCAGTAAAAGGGGGACAAGCTTCACAGATACGCAGTATTTT
NA	TRBV4-1	NA	TRBJ2-1	CASSQEWQGNSEQFF	TGCGCCAGCAGCCAAGAATGGCAGGGGAACAGTGAGCAGTTCTTC
NA	TRBV5-1	TRBD1	TRBJ2-3	CASSFQGVGDTQYF	TGCGCCAGCAGCTTTCAGGGGGTCGGGGATACGCAGTATTTT
NA	TRBV6-6	TRBD2	TRBJ2-1	CASSPYGTSGRNEQFF	TGTGCCAGCAGCCCCTACGGGACTAGCGGGAGAAATGAGCAGTTCTTC
NA	TRBV10-3	NA	TRBJ1-5	CAISGDRDQPQHF	TGTGCCATCAGTGGTGACAGAGATCAGCCCCAGCATTTT
few	TRBV28	TRBD1	TRBJ1-5	CASNTGDNQPQHF	TGTGCCAGCAACACAGGGGACAATCAGCCCCAGCATTTT